This T cell receptor beta chain was sequenced for a study of T cells in Graves' hyperthyroidism and ophthalmopathy. Points from the study as a whole: Appearing also in blood were most of the thyroid clonotypes expanded above 0.001.

V was pared by 7 bases and J by 8 bases, with 23 bases between. In germline, CDR1 is SEHNR, CDR2 FQNEAQ (reference sequence). The CDR3 sequence is 15 residues long. Authors of the study amplified TCR beta CDR3 regions from RNA transcripts. Carried out on the TCR CDR3, a first-round RT-PCR used the HTBI primer set. A single record per CDR3 protein comes from TCRdb applying MiXCR to the multiplex PCR reads. The sample holds approximately 410,000 distinct CDR3 sequences, around 15% seen once. Diagnosis rested on symptoms, serum thyroxine and TRAb, thyroid ultrasound, and orbital computed tomography. This clonotype was counted at least ten times. Its target is unknown.

The receptor comes from a man between 18 and 35 years old with Graves' ophthalmopathy. The sequenced sample was blood. This sequence joins TRBV7-9 and TRBJ1-2; possible D gene TRBD1, 5 bases. The CDR3 loop reads CASNLAGTLKEGYTF. CDR3 nucleotide sequence: TGTGCCAGCAACCTCGCCGGGACCCTCAAAGAGGGCTACACCTTC.